This T cell receptor beta chain was profiled in a study of OX40 agonist ivuxolimab in advanced cancers. Note on this clone: Antigen specificity is unknown.

CDR1 is SGHAT and CDR2 is FQNNGV in the germline V gene. V lost 1 base and J lost 9; bases outside the gene matches: 8. CDR3 length equals 15 residues. Libraries were prepared by immunoSEQ multiplex PCR; TCRdb keeps only in-frame clonotypes and omits some of them. The repertoire holds 45,000 to 55,000 clones, with around 85% as singletons. Study observations and caveats: Relative to CD4+, CD8+ T cells held more expanded clones on average.

The genes are TRBV11-2 and TRBJ2-1; 8 nucleotides line up with TRBD2. The material was CD4+ or CD8+ T cells sorted from blood, obtained in a trial of the OX40 agonist ivuxolimab. The source of this sequence is an adult with an advanced solid tumor such as melanoma, head and neck, liver or kidney cancer. CDR3 nucleotide sequence: TGTGCCAGCAGCTTAGCCACGGGAGGGCAGGGTGAGCAGTTCTTC. It encodes CASSLATGGQGEQFF. Full variable domain (remainder filled in from reference TRBV11-2 and TRBJ2-1): EAGVAQSPRYKIIEKRQSVAFWCNPISGHATLYWYQQILGQGPKLLIQFQNNGVVDDSQLPKDRFSAERLKGVDSTLKIQPAKLEDSAVYLCASSLATGGQGEQFFGPGTRLTVL.